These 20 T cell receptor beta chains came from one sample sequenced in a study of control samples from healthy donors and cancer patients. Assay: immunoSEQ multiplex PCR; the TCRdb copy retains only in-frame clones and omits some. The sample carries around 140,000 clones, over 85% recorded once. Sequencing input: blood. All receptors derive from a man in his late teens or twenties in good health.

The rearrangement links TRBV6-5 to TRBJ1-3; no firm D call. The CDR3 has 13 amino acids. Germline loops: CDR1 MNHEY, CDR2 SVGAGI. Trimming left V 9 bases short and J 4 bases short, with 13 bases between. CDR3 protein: CASGRGSGNTIYF. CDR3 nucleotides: TGTGCCAGTGGGCGGGGTTCGGGAAACACCATATATTTT.

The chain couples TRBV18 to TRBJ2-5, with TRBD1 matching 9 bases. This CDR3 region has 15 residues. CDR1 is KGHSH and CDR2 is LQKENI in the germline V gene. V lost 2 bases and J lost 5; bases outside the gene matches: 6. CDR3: CASSPTGQGGETQYF. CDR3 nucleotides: TGTGCCAGCTCACCAACGGGACAGGGTGGGGAGACCCAGTACTTC. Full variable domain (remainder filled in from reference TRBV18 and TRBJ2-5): NAGVMQNPRHLVRRRGQEARLRCSPMKGHSHVYWYRQLPEEGLKFMVYLQKENIIDESGMPKERFSAEFPKEGPSILRIQQVVRGDSAAYFCASSPTGQGGETQYFGPGTRLLVL.

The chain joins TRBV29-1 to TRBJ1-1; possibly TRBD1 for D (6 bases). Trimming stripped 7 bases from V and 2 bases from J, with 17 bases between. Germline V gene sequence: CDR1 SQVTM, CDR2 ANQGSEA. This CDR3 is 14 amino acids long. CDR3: CSALRGDPNTEAFF. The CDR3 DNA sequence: TGCAGCGCGTTGAGGGGGGACCCTAACACTGAAGCTTTCTTT. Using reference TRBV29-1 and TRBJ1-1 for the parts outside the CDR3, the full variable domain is SAVISQKPSRDICQRGTSLTIQCQVDSQVTMMFWYRQQPGQSLTLIATANQGSEATYESGFVIDKFPISRPNLTFSTLTVSNMSPEDSSIYLCSALRGDPNTEAFFGQGTRLTVV.

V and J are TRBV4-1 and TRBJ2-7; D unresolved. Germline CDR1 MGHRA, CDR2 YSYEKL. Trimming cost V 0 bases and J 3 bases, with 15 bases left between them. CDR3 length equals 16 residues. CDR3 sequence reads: CASSQDGWGSSYEQYF. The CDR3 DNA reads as TGCGCCAGCAGCCAAGATGGGTGGGGTAGCAGCTACGAGCAGTACTTC.

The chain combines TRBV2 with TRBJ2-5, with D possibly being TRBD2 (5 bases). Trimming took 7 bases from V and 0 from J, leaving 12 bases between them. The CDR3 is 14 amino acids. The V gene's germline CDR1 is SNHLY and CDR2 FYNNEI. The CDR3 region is CASIGLTYQETQYF. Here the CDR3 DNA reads TGTGCCAGCATAGGACTGACCTACCAAGAGACCCAGTACTTC.

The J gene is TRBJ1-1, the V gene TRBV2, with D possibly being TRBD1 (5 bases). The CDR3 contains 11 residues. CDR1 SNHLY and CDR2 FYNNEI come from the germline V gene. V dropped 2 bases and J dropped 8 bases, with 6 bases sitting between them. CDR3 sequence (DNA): TGTGCCAGCAGTGAATACAGGGAAGCTTTCTTT. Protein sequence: CASSEYREAFF.

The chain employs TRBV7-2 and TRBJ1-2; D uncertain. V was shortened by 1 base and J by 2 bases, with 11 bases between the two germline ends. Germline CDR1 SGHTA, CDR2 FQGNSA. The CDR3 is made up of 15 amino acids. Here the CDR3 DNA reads TGTGCCAGCAGCTTAGTAGGGTCGGAGAACTATGGCTACACCTTC. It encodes CASSLVGSENYGYTF.

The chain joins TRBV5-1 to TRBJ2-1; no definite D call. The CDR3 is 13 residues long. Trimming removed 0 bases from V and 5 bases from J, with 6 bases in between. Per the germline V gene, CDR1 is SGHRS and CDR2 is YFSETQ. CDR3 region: CASSLGVNNEQFF. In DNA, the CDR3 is TGCGCCAGCAGCTTGGGTGTTAACAATGAGCAGTTCTTC.

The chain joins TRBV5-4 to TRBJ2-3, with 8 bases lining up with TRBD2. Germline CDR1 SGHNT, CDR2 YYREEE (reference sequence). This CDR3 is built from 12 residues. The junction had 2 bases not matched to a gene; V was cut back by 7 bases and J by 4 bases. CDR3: CASLGGADTQYF. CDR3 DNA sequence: TGTGCCAGCCTCGGGGGGGCAGATACGCAGTATTTT.

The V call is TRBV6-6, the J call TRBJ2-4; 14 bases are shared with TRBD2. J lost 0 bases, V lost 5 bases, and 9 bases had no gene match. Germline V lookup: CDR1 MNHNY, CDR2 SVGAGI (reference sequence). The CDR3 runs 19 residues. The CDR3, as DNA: TGTGCCAGCAGTCCAGGACTAGCGGGGGGCCTGTTAGCCAAAAACATTCAGTACTTC. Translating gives CASSPGLAGGLLAKNIQYF.

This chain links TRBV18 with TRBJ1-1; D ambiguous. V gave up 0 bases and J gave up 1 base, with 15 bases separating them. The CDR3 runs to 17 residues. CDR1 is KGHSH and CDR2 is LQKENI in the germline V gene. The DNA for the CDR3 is TGTGCCAGCTCACCACCGAGGACGGTGTTTGGGAACACTGAAGCTTTCTTT. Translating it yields CASSPPRTVFGNTEAFF.

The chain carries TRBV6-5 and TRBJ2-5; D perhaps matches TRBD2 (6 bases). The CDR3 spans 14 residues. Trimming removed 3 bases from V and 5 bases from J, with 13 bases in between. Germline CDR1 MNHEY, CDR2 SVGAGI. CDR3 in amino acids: CASSYPGAPETQYF. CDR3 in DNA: TGTGCCAGCAGTTATCCGGGAGCTCCGGAGACCCAGTACTTC.

The CDR3 DNA follows: TGTGCCAGTAGTCCTCGACAGGGCCAATGGGGCACAGATACGCAGTATTTT. It specifies CASSPRQGQWGTDTQYF. The chain uses TRBV19 and TRBJ2-3, with 7 bases matching TRBD1. The V segment lost 5 bases and the J segment 1 base; nucleotides outside the gene matches: 12. The CDR3 contains 17 residues. CDR1 is LNHDA and CDR2 is SQIVND in the germline V gene (reference sequence).

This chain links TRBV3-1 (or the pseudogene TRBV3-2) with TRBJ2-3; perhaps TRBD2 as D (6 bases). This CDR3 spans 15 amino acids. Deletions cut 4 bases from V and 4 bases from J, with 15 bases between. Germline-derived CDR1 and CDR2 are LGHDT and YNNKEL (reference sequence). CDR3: CASSPQIAAADTQYF. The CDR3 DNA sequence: TGTGCCAGCAGCCCCCAAATAGCGGCGGCAGATACGCAGTATTTT.

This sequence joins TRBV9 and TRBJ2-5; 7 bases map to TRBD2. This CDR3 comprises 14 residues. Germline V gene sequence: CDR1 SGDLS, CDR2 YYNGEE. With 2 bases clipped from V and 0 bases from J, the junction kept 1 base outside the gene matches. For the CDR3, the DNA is TGTGCCAGCAGCGTGGGAGGGTACCAAGAGACCCAGTACTTC. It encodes CASSVGGYQETQYF.

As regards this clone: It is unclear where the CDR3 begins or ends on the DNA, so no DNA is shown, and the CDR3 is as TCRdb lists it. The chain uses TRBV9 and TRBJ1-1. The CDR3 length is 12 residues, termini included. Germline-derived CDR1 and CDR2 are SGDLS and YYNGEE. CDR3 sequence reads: CASSVAPGATFF.

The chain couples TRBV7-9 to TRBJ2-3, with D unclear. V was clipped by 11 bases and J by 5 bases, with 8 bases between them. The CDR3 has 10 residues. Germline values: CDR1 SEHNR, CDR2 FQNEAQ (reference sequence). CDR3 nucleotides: TGTGCCGTCGAGAGAGATACGCAGTATTTT. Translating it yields CAVERDTQYF. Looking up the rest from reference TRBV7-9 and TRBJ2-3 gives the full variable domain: DTGVSQNPRHKITKRGQNVTFRCDPISEHNRLYWYRQTLGQGPEFLTYFQNEAQLEKSRLLSDRFSAERPKGSFSTLEIQRTEQGDSAMYLCAVERDTQYFGPGTRLTVL.

Here the CDR3 DNA reads TGTGCCAGCACCTCCTCGAACACTGAAGCTTTCTTT. This gives the protein CASTSSNTEAFF. The V call is TRBV3-1 (or the pseudogene TRBV3-2), the J call TRBJ1-1, with unresolved D. This CDR3 region has 12 residues. Trimming removed 7 bases at V and 1 base at J, with 7 bases between. CDR1 and CDR2 from the germline V gene are LGHDT and YNNKEL (reference sequence).

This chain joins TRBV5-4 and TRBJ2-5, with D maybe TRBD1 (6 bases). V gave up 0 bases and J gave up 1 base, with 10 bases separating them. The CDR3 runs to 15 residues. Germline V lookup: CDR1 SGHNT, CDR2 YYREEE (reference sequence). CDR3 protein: CASSLVGASQETQYF. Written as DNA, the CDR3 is TGTGCCAGCAGCTTGGTGGGGGCGTCCCAAGAGACCCAGTACTTC. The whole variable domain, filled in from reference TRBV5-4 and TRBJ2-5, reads ETGVTQSPTHLIKTRGQQVTLRCSSQSGHNTVSWYQQALGQGPQFIFQYYREEENGRGNFPPRFSGLQFPNYSSELNVNALELDDSALYLCASSLVGASQETQYFGPGTRLLVL.

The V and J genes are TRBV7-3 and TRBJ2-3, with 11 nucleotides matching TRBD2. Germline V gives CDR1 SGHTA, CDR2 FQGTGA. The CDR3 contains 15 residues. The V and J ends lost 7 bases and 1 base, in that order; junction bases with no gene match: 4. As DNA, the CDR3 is TGTGCCAGCACCATAGCGGGGGGGCGCACAGATACGCAGTATTTT. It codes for CASTIAGGRTDTQYF.